This TCR beta chain derives from a study of T cells in Graves' hyperthyroidism and ophthalmopathy. Study findings and constraints: The model identified upcoming ophthalmopathy a median 6.5 months ahead of onset. Among clonotypes expanded in thyroid above 0.001, most were also found in blood. A model of 13 V-J pairs discriminated ophthalmopathy from stable hyperthyroidism.

V shed 8 bases and J shed 3 bases, with 16 bases lying between them. This CDR3 is 14 amino acids long. Researchers took RNA transcripts and amplified the TCR beta CDR3 regions from them. A set of HTBI primers served as the primers for a first-round RT-PCR of the TCR CDR3. TCRdb called the multiplex PCR reads again in MiXCR, with one record for every CDR3 protein. The sample shows about 600,000 distinct CDR3 sequences, about 14% of them seen only once. Used for diagnoses were clinical symptoms, serum thyroxine and TRAb, thyroid ultrasound and orbital computed tomography. This clonotype showed up many times. What it binds is unknown.

This chain links TRBV12-3 or TRBV12-4 with TRBJ1-1; TRBD1 might be the D (5 bases). The sample taken for sequencing was blood. The sequence came from a woman between 18 and 29 years old with Graves' ophthalmopathy. The CDR3 nucleotides read TGTGCCAGCGGAATACGGGGGGGGGACACTGAAGCTTTCTTT. This gives the protein CASGIRGGDTEAFF.